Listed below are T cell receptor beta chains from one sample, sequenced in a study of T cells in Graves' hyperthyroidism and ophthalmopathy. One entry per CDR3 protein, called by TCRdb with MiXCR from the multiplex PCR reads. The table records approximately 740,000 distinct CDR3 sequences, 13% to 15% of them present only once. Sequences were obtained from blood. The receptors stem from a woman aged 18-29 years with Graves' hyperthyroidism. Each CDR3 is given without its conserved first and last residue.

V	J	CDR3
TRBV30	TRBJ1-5	AWSPDRGPESNQPQH
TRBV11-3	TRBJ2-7	ASSRQQSYEQY
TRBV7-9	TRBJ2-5	ASSFRQGQETQY
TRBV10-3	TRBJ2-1	AISLTSGYNEQF
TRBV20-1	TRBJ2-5	SARIGGETQY
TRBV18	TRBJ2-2	ASSPDIAGAMTGELF
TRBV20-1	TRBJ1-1	SARGPGQMNTEAF
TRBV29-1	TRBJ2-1	SVEDRGGQF
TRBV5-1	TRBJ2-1	ASSLIAGANNEQF
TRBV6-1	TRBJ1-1	ASSQGTLF
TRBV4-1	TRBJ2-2	ASKLAGGPGELF
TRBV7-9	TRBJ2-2	ASSYPTEELF
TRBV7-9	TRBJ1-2	ASSLVTGGDVVYGYT
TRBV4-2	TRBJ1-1	ASSQGQMESAEAF
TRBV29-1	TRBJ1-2	SVVSGRAAYT
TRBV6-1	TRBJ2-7	ASKFESSYEQY
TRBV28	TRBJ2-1	ASSFTSGRYHEQF
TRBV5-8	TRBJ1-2	ASSFTGPNYGYT
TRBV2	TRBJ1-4	ASSEISAIPEEKLF
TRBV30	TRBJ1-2	AWSAGTNGGYT
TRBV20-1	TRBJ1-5	SARETYSNQPQH
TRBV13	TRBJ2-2	ASSRWRAVGSGELF
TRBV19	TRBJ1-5	ASSIRDSLLTRNQPQH
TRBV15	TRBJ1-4	ATSRVGRTDEKLF
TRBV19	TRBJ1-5	ASSILPAGNQPQH
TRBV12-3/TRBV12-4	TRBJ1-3	ASSLVQISGNTIY
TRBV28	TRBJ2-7	ASSSPGTGVGEQY
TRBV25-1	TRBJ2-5	ASSELGQGAAETQY
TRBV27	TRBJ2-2	ASSSSGSAKAGELF
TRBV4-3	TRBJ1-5	ASSQDLTGANQPQH
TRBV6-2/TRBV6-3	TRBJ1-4	ASSPYLTATNEKLF
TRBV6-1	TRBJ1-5	ASSSSDSNQPQH
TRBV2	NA	ASSMHNEQY
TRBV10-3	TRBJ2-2	AISDPGNTGELF
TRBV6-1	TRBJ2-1	ASRRLDNEQF
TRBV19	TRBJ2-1	ASSMGAGGLSNEQF
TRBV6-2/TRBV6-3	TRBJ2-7	ASSYRSSGSYDEQY
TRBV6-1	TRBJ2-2	ASSKGQGTAGELF
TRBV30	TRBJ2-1	AWSTLNEQF
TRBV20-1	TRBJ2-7	SVGSGHYEQY
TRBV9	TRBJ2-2	ASSVVAGGELF
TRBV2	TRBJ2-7	ASNRQGAVVEQY
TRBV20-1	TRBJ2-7	SATGTSGFYEQY
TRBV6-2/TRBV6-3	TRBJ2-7	ASSYGGNHREQY
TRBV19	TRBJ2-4	ASSFGTALLAKNIQY
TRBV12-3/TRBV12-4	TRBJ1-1	ASSFSTGVALSTEAF
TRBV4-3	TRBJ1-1	TSSHRQGSNTEAF
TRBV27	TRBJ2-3	ASRGGRVRTDTQY
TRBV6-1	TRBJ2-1	AAQDISAHNEQF
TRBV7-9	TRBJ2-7	ASSSLGTGDSYEQY
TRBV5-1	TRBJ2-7	ASSSPVDTYEQY
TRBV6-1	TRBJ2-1	ARPGRLMRNEQF
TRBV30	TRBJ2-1	AWSVSEDEQF